This T cell receptor (beta chain) was profiled in a study of blood T cell repertoires in COVID-19 (TCRdb year 2020). Regarding the study in general: Recovered participants in ImmuneRACE Cohort 3 were defined as having two consecutive negative NP/OP PCR tests, clearance from a healthcare professional, or resolution of symptoms. Deeply sampled blood TCRbeta repertoires from subjects exposed to, actively infected with, or recovered from COVID-19 were included in the dataset. The repertoires were made available in a free public database intended to serve as a resource for research on the immune response to SARS-CoV-2. The sample metadata nearly always contained a de-identified subject ID, COVID-19 status, age in years and sex. Samples came from the ongoing ImmuneRACE study (first 160 participants) plus 1,254 subjects from 6 global collaborators. Where available, HLA class I and class II types were taken from metadata supplied by the sample provider and were not determined by assay-based typing. The material from the prospective study consisted of cDNA or gDNA derived from T cells, B-cell-depleted T cells, or PBMCs. Collaborator samples came from the United States, Italy and Spain and covered acute and convalescent phases of COVID-19.

TCRbeta CDR3 regions were amplified from genomic DNA using the immunoSEQ Assay, a bias-controlled multiplex PCR. Per the authors' processing: Within the assay, amplification of reference gene primers was used to estimate how many nucleated cells each sample contained. To quantify the absolute abundance of each unique TCRbeta CDR3 rearrangement, sequence reads were collapsed and filtered. For each sample, productive Simpson clonality was calculated by taking the square root of Simpson's diversity index across productive rearrangements. TCRdb re-hosts the immuneACCESS table, in-frame sequences only. Its copies lack some clones; in the studies checked, an unresolved V gene accounts for under half of them, and the cause for the rest is not known. V and J calls and clone size are those listed in that table; D and trimming were worked out from the DNA. The table for this sample lists approximately 360,000 clones; over 75% of them were counted only once. The ten most abundant clones make up around 1.9% of the sample.

The paper's findings and limits, for the study overall: The quantity of clinical and demographic metadata differed by source and by participant and was supplied without curation.

Participants in the prospective study were enrolled through a virtual design, were aged roughly 18 to 100 years, and lived in 20 to 30 United States geographic areas. In the prospective study, participants were assigned to cohorts based on the clinical history participants reported in a screening survey and a study questionnaire. In the prospective study, whole blood, serum and a nasopharyngeal or oropharyngeal swab were collected from each participant by mobile phlebotomists. Over a 2-month period, participants in the prospective study had the option of providing additional blood draws and questionnaires. Blood samples from the prospective study were shipped frozen or at room temperature prior to DNA extraction. Reading the germline V gene gives CDR1 SGHDT and CDR2 YYEEEE. Relative to germline, V is 2 bases shorter and J is 0 bases shorter, with 8 bases between their ends. Spanning cysteine to phenylalanine, the CDR3 consists of 14 amino acids. Of the read, only the CDR3 DNA is kept; its 42 bases are in frame from base 1.

Comment on this clone: Its recognized antigen is unknown. Base qualities are not provided; no much larger clone lies one nucleotide away.

Material: PBMCs or T cells enriched from blood (not recorded which). The sequence came from a man between 40 and 49 years old in a cohort exposed to, infected with or recovered from COVID-19 (not recorded which). Recombination joined TRBV5-6 with TRBJ1-1; possibly the D gene is TRBD1, per 6 matching bases. The CDR3 amino acid sequence is: CASSLDRMNTEAFF. The nucleotides read TGTGCCAGCAGCTTAGACAGGATGAACACTGAAGCTTTCTTT.